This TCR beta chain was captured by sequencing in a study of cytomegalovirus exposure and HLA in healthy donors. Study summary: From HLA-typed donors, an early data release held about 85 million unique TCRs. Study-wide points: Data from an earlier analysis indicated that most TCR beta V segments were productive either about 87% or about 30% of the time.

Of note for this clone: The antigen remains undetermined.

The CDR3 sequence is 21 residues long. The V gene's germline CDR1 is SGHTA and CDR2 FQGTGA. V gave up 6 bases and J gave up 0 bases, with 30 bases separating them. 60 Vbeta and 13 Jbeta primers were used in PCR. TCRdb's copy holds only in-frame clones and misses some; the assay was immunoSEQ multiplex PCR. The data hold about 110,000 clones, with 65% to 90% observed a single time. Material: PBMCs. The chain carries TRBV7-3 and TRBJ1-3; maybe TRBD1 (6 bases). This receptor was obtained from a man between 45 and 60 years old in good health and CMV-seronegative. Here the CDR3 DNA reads TGTGCCAGCAGACGGATGTGCGACAGGATCCAACCAGAGAACTCTGGAAACACCATATATTTT. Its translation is CASRRMCDRIQPENSGNTIYF. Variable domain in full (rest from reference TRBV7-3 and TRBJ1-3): GAGVSQTPSNKVTEKGKYVELRCDPISGHTALYWYRQSLGQGPEFLIYFQGTGAADDSGLPNDRFFAVRPEGSVSTLKIQRTERGDSAVYLCASRRMCDRIQPENSGNTIYFGEGSWLTVV.